This section outlines one T cell receptor beta chain sequence together with its context. The antigen is undetermined. These data are taken from a study of shared clonotypes between healthy human individuals. Study-wide context: Contributing individuals were a couple of females and three males aged 18 to 49.

Only Caucasian adults living in Nashville, Tennessee served as donors. V was trimmed by 0 bases and J by 7 bases, leaving 12 bases between them. This CDR3 spans 15 amino acids. Germline V gene sequence: CDR1 SGHTA, CDR2 FQGNSA. In the authors' workflow: Filtering differed for immunoSEQ, which gave only junction sequences without quality scores. Sequencing was performed with immunoSEQ multiplex PCR; in TCRdb, only in-frame clones are kept and a portion is missing. V and J calls and clone size are copied from that table; D and trimming were computed from the DNA. The sample shows 230,000 or so clones, about 69% of them seen only once. Study conclusions and caveats: Lower generation probabilities were found for non-shared clonotypes than for those shared by all four donors.

The gene calls are TRBV7-2 and TRBJ2-2; D unresolved. The sample comprised memory CD4+ T cells sorted from blood. Subset here: CD45RA-negative fraction. The TCR was taken from a man aged 25 to 45 in good health. The CDR3: CASSLAPLLGGELFF. DNA of the CDR3: TGTGCCAGCAGCTTAGCCCCTTTGCTCGGCGGGGAGCTGTTTTTT.